One sample yielded the 11 T cell receptor beta chains listed below, sequenced in a study of cytotoxic CD8 clonotypes in ibrutinib-treated CLL. Sequencing used immunoSEQ multiplex PCR; TCRdb keeps in-frame clones, though not all of them. The sample has about 68,000 clones; approximately 70% are singletons. The sample here was PBMCs, taken after 12 months of ibrutinib treatment. Receptors were obtained from a human donor with chronic lymphocytic leukemia.

A few counts support this clone. The V gene is TRBV5-1, the J gene TRBJ1-3; 8 bases match TRBD1. The V gene end was trimmed by 2 bases and the J gene end by 2 bases; junction bases not matched to a gene: 6. From germline, CDR1 is SGHRS and CDR2 YFSETQ. The CDR3 has 16 residues. The CDR3 sequence is CASSFSQGAPGNTIYF. CDR3 in DNA: TGCGCCAGCAGCTTCTCGCAGGGGGCGCCTGGAAACACCATATATTTT.

This rearrangement joins TRBV27 to TRBJ2-7; the D gene is possibly TRBD1 (5 bases). Germline-derived CDR1 and CDR2 are MNHEY and SMNVEV (reference sequence). This CDR3 has 13 amino acids. V was shortened by 4 bases and J by 4 bases, with 11 bases between the two germline ends. CDR3 loop: CASSSYDRYEQYF. CDR3 sequence (DNA): TGTGCCAGCAGTTCATACGACAGATACGAGCAGTACTTC.

This clone has just one count. The chain couples TRBV12-2 to TRBJ2-1; the table's D call of TRBD2 was not tested on the DNA. TRBV12-2 is designated a pseudogene. This CDR3 is built from 15 residues. The CDR3 nucleotides read TGTGCAAGTCGCTTAGCTAGCGGGGGGGAAAATGAGCAGTTCTTC. This translates into CASRLASGGENEQFF.

The V call is TRBV9, the J call TRBJ2-1; D is possibly TRBD1 (6 bases). Germline V gene lookup returns CDR1 SGDLS and CDR2 YYNGEE. The CDR3 runs 12 residues. Deletions cut 3 bases from V and 5 bases from J, with 6 bases between. For the CDR3, the DNA is TGTGCCAGCAGCGGGACAGACAATGAGCAGTTCTTC. Its protein is CASSGTDNEQFF.

V usage is TRBV9 and J usage is TRBJ1-6, with 8 positions matching TRBD1. With 3 bases clipped from V and 10 bases from J, the junction kept 6 bases outside the gene matches. Germline assignment: CDR1 SGDLS and CDR2 YYNGEE. The CDR3 extends over 14 amino acids. The CDR3 protein is CASSGETGVSPLHF. The CDR3 nucleotides are TGTGCCAGCAGCGGAGAGACAGGGGTATCACCCCTCCACTTT.

The J gene is TRBJ2-3, the V gene TRBV7-8, with TRBD1 as a possible D gene (6 bases). This CDR3 is built from 14 residues. Germline CDR1 SGHVS, CDR2 FQNEAQ. Trimming left V 1 base short and J 3 bases short, with 8 bases between. CDR3 loop: CASSLEGGTDTQYF. CDR3 nucleotide sequence: TGTGCCAGCAGCTTAGAAGGGGGAACAGATACGCAGTATTTT.

The V call is TRBV25-1, the J call TRBJ2-1; 10 bases map to TRBD1. This CDR3 has 14 amino acids. V shed 7 bases and J 3 bases; nucleotides not matched to a gene: 3. In germline, CDR1 is MGHDK, CDR2 SYGVNS. CDR3 nucleotides: TGTGCCAGCACAAGGACAGGGGGCTACAATGAGCAGTTCTTC. Translated: CASTRTGGYNEQFF. The complete variable domain, with remaining parts taken from reference TRBV25-1 and TRBJ2-1, reads EADIYQTPRYLVIGTGKKITLECSQTMGHDKMYWYQQDPGMELHLIHYSYGVNSTEKGDLSSESTVSRIRTEHFPLTLESARPSHTSQYLCASTRTGGYNEQFFGPGTRLTVL.

The chain is built from TRBV27 and TRBJ2-6; no reliable D call. CDR1 and CDR2 from the germline V gene are MNHEY and SMNVEV (reference sequence). Trimming took 3 bases from V and 2 from J, leaving 5 bases between them. The CDR3 totals 14 residues. DNA for the CDR3: TGTGCCAGCAGTTTTGGGCCTGGGGCCAACGTCCTGACTTTC. Protein sequence: CASSFGPGANVLTF.

The chain is built from TRBV27 and TRBJ2-7; D is unclear. Germline V lookup: CDR1 MNHEY, CDR2 SMNVEV (reference sequence). The V gene lost 0 bases and the J gene lost 2 bases, with 8 bases spanning the gap. The CDR3 covers 14 residues. The CDR3 sequence is CASSLSSGPYEQYF. The CDR3 nucleotides read TGTGCCAGCAGTTTATCTTCAGGCCCCTACGAGCAGTACTTC.

The chain recombines TRBV7-6 with TRBJ2-1; TRBD1 or TRBD2 may be the D gene (6 bases each). Trimming cost V 3 bases and J 0 bases, with 15 bases left between them. Per germline, CDR1 SGHVS and CDR2 FNYEAQ. This CDR3 has 17 residues. The CDR3 nucleotides are TGTGCCAGCAGCTTTAGCAGGGGACTGAGCTCCTACAATGAGCAGTTCTTC. Its protein product is CASSFSRGLSSYNEQFF. The full variable domain, its missing parts supplied by reference TRBV7-6 and TRBJ2-1, is GAGVSQSPRYKVTKRGQDVALRCDPISGHVSLYWYRQALGQGPEFLTYFNYEAQQDKSGLPNDRFSAERPEGSISTLTIQRTEQRDSAMYRCASSFSRGLSSYNEQFFGPGTRLTVL.

The genes are TRBV6-5 and TRBJ1-1; D call uncertain. Trimming took 2 bases from V and 7 from J, leaving 11 bases between them. Per the germline V gene, CDR1 is MNHEY and CDR2 is SVGAGI. The CDR3 is made up of 13 amino acids. CDR3 amino acids: CASSYVSQNEAFF. The DNA of the CDR3 is TGTGCCAGCAGTTACGTATCCCAAAATGAAGCTTTCTTT.